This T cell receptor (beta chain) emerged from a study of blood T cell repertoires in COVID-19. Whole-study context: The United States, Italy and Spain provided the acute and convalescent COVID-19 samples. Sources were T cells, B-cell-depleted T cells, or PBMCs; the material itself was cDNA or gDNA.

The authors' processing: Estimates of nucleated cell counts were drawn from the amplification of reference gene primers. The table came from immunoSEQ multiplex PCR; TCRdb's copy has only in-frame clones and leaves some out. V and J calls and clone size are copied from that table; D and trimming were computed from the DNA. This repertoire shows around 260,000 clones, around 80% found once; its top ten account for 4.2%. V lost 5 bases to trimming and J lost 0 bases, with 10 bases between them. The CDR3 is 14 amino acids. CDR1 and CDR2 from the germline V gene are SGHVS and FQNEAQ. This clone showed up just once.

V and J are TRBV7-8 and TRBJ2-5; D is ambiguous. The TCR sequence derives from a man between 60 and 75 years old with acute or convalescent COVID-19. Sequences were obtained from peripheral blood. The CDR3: CASSTSRYQETQYF. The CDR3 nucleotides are TGTGCCAGCAGCACCTCGCGGTACCAAGAGACCCAGTACTTC.